This TCR beta chain was recovered during a study of blood T cell repertoires in COVID-19. This clone appeared a single time. Seattle enrolled patients during active infection and tracked them longitudinally. The method was immunoSEQ multiplex PCR; TCRdb's version includes in-frame clones alone and lacks a portion of them. The data contain about 120,000 clones, around 90% of them singletons. Germline loops: CDR1 KGHDR, CDR2 SFDVKD. The trim removed 2 bases at V and 6 bases at J, leaving 4 bases unmatched. The CDR3 loop spans 16 amino acids. What was sequenced was peripheral blood. The rearrangement uses TRBV24-1 and TRBJ2-1, with 12 nucleotides matching TRBD2. The TCR was taken from a man in his sixties with COVID-19, enrolled during active disease. CDR3 bases: TGTGCCACCAGTGATTGGGGGACTAGCGGGTTCAATGAGCAGTTCTTC. Its protein product is CATSDWGTSGFNEQFF.